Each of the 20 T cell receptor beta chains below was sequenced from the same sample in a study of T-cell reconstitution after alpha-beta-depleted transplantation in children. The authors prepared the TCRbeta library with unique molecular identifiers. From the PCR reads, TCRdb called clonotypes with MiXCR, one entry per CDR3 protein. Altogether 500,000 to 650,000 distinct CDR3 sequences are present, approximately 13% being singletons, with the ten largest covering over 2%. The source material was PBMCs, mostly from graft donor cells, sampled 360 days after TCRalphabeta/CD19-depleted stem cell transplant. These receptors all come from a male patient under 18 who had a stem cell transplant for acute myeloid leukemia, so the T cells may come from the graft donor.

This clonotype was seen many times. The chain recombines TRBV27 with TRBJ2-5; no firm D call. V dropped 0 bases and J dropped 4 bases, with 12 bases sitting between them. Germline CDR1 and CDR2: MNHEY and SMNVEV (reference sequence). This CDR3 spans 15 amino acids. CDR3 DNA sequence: TGTGCCAGCAGTTTATCGCTGGGAATTGGAGAGACCCAGTACTTC. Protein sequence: CASSLSLGIGETQYF.

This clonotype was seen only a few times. The CDR3 region has the DNA TGTGCCAGCAAAGTTTTTAGCCGGGATTATGGCTACACCTTC. It yields the protein CASKVFSRDYGYTF. The chain combines TRBV6-4 with TRBJ1-2; D is uncertain. V was pared by 7 bases and J by 5 bases, with 17 bases between. The CDR3 runs to 14 residues. CDR1 is MRHNA, CDR2 SNTAGT, per germline.

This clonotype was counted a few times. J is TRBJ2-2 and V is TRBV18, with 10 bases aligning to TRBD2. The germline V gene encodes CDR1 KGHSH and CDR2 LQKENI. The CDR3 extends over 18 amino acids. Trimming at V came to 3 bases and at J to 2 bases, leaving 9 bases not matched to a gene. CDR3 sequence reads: CASSPVASGRANTGELFF. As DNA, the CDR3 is TGTGCCAGCTCACCGGTCGCTAGCGGGAGAGCAAACACCGGGGAGCTGTTTTTT.

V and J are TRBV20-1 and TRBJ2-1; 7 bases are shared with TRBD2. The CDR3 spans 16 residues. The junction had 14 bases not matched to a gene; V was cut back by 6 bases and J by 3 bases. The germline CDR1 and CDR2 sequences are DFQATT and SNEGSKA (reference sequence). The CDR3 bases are TGCAGTGCCATTAAGGGAGCGGGAAGCTTCTACAATGAGCAGTTCTTC. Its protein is CSAIKGAGSFYNEQFF.

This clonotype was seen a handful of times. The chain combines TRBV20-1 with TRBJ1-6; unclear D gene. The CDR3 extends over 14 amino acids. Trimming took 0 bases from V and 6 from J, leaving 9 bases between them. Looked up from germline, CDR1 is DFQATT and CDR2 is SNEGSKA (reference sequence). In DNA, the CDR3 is TGCAGTGCTAGAGATCGGGGTAGTAATTCACCCCTCCACTTT. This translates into CSARDRGSNSPLHF.

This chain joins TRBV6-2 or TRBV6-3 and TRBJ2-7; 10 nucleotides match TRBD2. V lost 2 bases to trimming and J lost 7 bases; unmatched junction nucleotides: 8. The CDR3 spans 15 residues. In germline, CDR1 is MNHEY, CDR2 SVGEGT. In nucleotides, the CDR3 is TGTGCCAGCAGTTACGGGACTAGCGTGTCTGGAGAGCAGTACTTC. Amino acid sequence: CASSYGTSVSGEQYF.

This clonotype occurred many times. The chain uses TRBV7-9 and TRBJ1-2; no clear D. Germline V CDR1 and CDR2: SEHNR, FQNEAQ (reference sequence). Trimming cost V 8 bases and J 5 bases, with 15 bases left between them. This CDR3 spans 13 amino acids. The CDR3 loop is CASALPGIYGYTF. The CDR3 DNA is TGTGCCAGCGCTTTACCTGGAATTTATGGCTACACCTTC.

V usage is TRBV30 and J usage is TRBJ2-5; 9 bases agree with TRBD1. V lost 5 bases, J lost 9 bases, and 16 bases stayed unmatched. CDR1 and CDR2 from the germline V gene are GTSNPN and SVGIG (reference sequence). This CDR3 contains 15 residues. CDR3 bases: TGTGCCTGGTCTCGCCATAATACAGGGGGCTTGGCCCAGTACTTC. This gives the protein CAWSRHNTGGLAQYF.

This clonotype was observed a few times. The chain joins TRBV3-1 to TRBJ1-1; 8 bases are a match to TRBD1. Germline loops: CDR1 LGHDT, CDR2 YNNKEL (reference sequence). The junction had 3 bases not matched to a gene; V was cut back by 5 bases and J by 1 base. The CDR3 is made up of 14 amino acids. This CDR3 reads CASSGGTGNTEAFF. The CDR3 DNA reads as TGTGCCAGCAGCGGGGGGACAGGGAACACTGAAGCTTTCTTT.

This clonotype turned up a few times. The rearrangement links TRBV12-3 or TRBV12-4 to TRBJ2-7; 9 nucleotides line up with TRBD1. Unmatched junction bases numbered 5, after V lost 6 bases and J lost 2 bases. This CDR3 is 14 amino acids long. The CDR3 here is CASRWTGDPYEQYF. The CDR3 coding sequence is TGTGCCAGCAGGTGGACAGGGGACCCCTACGAGCAGTACTTC.

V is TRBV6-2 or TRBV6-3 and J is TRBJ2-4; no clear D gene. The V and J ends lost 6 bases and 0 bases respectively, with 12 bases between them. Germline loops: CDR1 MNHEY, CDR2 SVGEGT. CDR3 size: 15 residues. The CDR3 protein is CASSALWLAKNIQYF. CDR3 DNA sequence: TGTGCCAGCAGCGCCCTTTGGCTAGCCAAAAACATTCAGTACTTC.

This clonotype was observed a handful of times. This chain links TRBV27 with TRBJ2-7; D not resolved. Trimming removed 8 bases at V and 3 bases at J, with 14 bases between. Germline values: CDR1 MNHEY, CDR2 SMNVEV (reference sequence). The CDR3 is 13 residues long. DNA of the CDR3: TGTGCCAGCGGGCGGATAAGCTTCTACGAGCAGTACTTC. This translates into CASGRISFYEQYF.

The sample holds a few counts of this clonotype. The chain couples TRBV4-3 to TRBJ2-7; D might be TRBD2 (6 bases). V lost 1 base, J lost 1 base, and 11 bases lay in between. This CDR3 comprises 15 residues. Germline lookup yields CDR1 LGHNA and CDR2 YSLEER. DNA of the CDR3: TGCGCCAGCAGCCAAGGGCTAGCGCCTTCCTACGAGCAGTACTTC. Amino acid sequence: CASSQGLAPSYEQYF.

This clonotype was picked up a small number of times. CDR3 region: CSARNPRTPYEQYF. The CDR3 nucleotides read TGCAGTGCTAGAAATCCCCGGACTCCCTACGAGCAGTACTTC. This chain joins TRBV20-1 and TRBJ2-7; D is perhaps TRBD2 (5 bases). CDR3 size: 14 residues. V lost 2 bases and J lost 2, with 13 bases in between. CDR1 is DFQATT, CDR2 SNEGSKA, per germline (reference sequence).

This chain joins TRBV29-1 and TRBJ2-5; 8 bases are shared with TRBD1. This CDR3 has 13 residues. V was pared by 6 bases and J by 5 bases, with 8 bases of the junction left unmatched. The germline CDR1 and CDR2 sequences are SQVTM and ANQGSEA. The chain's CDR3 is CSVCGQGYETQYF. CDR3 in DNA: TGCAGCGTCTGTGGACAGGGTTACGAGACCCAGTACTTC.

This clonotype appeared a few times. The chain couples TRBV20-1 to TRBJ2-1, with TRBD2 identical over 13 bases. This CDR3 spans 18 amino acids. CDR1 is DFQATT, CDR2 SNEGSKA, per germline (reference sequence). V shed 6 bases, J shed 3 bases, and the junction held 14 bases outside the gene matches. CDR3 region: CSARRTSGSPLSYNEQFF. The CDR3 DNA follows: TGCAGTGCGAGAAGGACTAGCGGGAGCCCCCTCAGCTACAATGAGCAGTTCTTC.

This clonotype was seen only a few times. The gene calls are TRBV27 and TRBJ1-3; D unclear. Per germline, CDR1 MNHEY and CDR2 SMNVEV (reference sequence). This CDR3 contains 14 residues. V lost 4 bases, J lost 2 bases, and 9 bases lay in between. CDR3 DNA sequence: TGTGCCAGCAGTTGGGGTCAGCCTGGAAACACCATATATTTT. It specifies CASSWGQPGNTIYF.

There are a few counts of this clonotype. CDR3 DNA: TGTGCCAGCAGTCTTAAGATGAACGAGCAGTACTTC. Translating it yields CASSLKMNEQYF. The J gene is TRBJ2-7, the V gene TRBV6-6; D gene unclear. V dropped 5 bases and J dropped 5 bases, with 10 bases sitting between them. The germline gives CDR1 MNHNY, CDR2 SVGAGI (reference sequence). The CDR3 spans 12 residues.

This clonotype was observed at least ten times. CDR3 sequence: CASSQDPPLGLAGSYEQYF. The CDR3 DNA sequence: TGCGCCAGCAGCCAAGATCCCCCCCTGGGACTAGCGGGTTCCTACGAGCAGTACTTC. V usage is TRBV4-3 and J usage is TRBJ2-7, with 12 bases matching TRBD2. Trimming removed 0 bases from V and 1 base from J; junction bases left unmatched: 10. There are 19 residues in the CDR3. Germline CDR1 reads LGHNA; CDR2 reads YSLEER.

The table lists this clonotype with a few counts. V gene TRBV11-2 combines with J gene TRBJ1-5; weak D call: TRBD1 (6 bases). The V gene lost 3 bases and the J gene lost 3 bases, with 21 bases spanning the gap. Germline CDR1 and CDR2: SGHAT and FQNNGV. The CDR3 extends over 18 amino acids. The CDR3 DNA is TGTGCCAGCAGCTTCGGATATTGGGGGGGCTTCAACAATCAGCCCCAGCATTTT. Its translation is CASSFGYWGGFNNQPQHF.